This entry concerns a single TCR beta chain. Its antigen is undetermined. The V gene's germline CDR1 is SQVTM and CDR2 ANQGSEA. The V and J ends lost 6 bases and 5 bases, in that order; junction bases with no gene match: 9. The CDR3 totals 15 residues. The source of the sample is a study of T cell repertoires in cytomegalovirus infection. The overall study: Indications of both CMV infection and matching HLA type were provided by public TCR beta signatures. Study-wide points: Summed frequency of shared TCR beta families picked out CMV carriers who also had the relevant HLA. Clonotype analysis showed dominance of the ex vivo response by HLA-C-restricted CMV-specific TCR beta clonotypes.

TCRdb independently ran MiXCR on the reads; one entry per CDR3 protein. Found here are some 700,000 distinct CDR3 sequences, 35% of them singletons; the top ten hold roughly 2.9%. V gene TRBV29-1 combines with J gene TRBJ2-7; 14 bases map to TRBD2. The sequencing sample was made of PBMCs. This clonotype originated in a human donor in good health (CMV status not recorded). Some clones in this sample may be carry-over from other donors' samples. The CDR3 DNA reads as TGCAGCGTCAGGGGACTAGCGGGAGAAAGCAACGAGCAGTACTTC. Amino acids: CSVRGLAGESNEQYF.